This T cell receptor beta chain was identified during a study of blood T cell repertoires in COVID-19. The data were produced by immunoSEQ multiplex PCR, yet TCRdb's version contains in-frame clones alone and is incomplete. The sample yields some 70,000 clones, 80% to 85% seen once. V gave up 4 bases and J gave up 2 bases, with 14 bases separating them. The CDR3 covers 15 residues. CDR1 is SGHTA and CDR2 is FQGTGA in the germline V gene. The J gene is TRBJ1-1, the V gene TRBV7-3; D is unclear. The sample comprised peripheral blood. The TCR comes from a woman aged 60-70 years with acute or convalescent COVID-19. CDR3 in amino acids: CASSSSTNRNTEAFF. CDR3 nucleotide sequence: TGTGCCAGCAGCTCCTCAACAAACAGAAACACTGAAGCTTTCTTT.